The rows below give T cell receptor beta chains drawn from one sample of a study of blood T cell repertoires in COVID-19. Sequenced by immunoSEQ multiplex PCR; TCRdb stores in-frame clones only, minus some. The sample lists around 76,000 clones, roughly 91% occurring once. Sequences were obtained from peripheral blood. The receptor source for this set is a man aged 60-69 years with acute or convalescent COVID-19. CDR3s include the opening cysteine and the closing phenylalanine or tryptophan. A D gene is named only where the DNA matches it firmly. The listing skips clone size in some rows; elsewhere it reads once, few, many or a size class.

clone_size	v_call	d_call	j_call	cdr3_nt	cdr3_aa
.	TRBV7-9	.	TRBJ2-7	TGTGCCAGCAGCTCCCTCTCCTACGAGCAGTACTTC	CASSSLSYEQYF
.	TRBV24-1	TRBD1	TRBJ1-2	TGTGCCACCAGTGATTGGGACAGGCGGGGTTATGGCTACACCTTC	CATSDWDRRGYGYTF
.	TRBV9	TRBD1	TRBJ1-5	TGTGCCAGCAGCCCCGGACAGGGGGCAGATCAGCCCCAGCATTTT	CASSPGQGADQPQHF
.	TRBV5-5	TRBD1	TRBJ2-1	TGTGCCAGCAGCTTGGCCGGGACAGGGTTTTACAATGAGCAGTTCTTC	CASSLAGTGFYNEQFF
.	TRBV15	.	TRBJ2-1	TGTGCCACCAGCGCGGCGAGTAAGATTGAGCAGTTCTTC	CATSAASKIEQFF
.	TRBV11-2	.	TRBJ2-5	TGTGCCAGCAGCGTCGGACACGCGCGGACCCAGTACTTC	CASSVGHARTQYF
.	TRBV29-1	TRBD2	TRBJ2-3	TGCAGCGTTGAACTAGCGGGAGGGGGGTTCCCAGATACGCAGTATTTT	CSVELAGGGFPDTQYF
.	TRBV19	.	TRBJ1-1	TGTGCCAGTAGTTCTTTTGACAGATCGAACACTGAAGCTTTCTTT	CASSSFDRSNTEAFF
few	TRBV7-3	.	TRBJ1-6	TGTGCCAGCAGCTTACAGGGTTATAATTCACCCCTCCACTTT	CASSLQGYNSPLHF
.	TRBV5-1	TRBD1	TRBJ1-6	TGCGCCAGCAGCTTGGGGGACAGGGGGAATAATTCACCCCTCCACTTT	CASSLGDRGNNSPLHF
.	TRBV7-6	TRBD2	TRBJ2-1	TGTGCCAGCAGCCTCGGCGGGGGGCCTTACAATGAGCAGTTCTTC	CASSLGGGPYNEQFF
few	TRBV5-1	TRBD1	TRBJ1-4	TGCGCCAGCAGCTCGGGGACAGGGGAGCGGACTAATGAAAAACTGTTTTTT	CASSSGTGERTNEKLFF
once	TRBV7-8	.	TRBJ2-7	TGTGCCAGCAGCCAAGTCTCTATAACCTACGAGCAGTACTTC	CASSQVSITYEQYF
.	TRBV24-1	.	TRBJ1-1	TGTGCCCCACAAAACGGGGAATTAGGTCTGGACACTGAAGCTTTCTTT	CAPQNGELGLDTEAFF
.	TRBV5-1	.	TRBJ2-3	TGCGCCAGCAGCTTGGCCAGGGTCGGGACAGATACGCAGTATTTT	CASSLARVGTDTQYF
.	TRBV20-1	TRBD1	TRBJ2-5	TGCAGTGCTAGTAATTCCCGGACAGGCGAAGAGACCCAGTACTTC	CSASNSRTGEETQYF
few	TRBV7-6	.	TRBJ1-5	TGTGCCAGCAGCTCCGGAGGGAGTCAGCCCCAGCATTTT	CASSSGGSQPQHF
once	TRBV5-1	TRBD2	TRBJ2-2	TGCGCCAGCAGACCGGACCCGGGGGGCGGGGAGCTGTTTTTT	CASRPDPGGGELFF
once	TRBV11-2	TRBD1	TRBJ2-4	TGTGCCAGCAGCTTCTACAGGGGGGACATTCAGTACTTC	CASSFYRGDIQYF
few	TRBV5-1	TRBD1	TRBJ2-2	TGCGCCAGTAACAGGGACAGGACGAACACCGGGGAGCTGTTTTTT	CASNRDRTNTGELFF
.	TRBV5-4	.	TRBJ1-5	TGTGCCAGCAGCTTTGGACTGGGAAATCAGCCCCAGCATTTT	CASSFGLGNQPQHF
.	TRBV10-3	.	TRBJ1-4	TGTGCCATCAGCCCGACAGGAACAAGTAATGAAAAACTGTTTTTT	CAISPTGTSNEKLFF
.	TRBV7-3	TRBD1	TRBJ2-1	TGTGCCAGGAGCCAACTAGGGGGCCCCCCGGGCTACAATGAGCAGTTCTTC	CARSQLGGPPGYNEQFF
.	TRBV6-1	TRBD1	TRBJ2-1	TGTGCCAGCAGTGATGGACAGGGGGTTAACAATGAGCAGTTCTTC	CASSDGQGVNNEQFF
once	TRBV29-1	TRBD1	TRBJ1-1	TGCAGCGTTGAGACAGGGGGGAACACTGAAGCTTTCTTT	CSVETGGNTEAFF
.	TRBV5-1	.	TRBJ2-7	TGCGCCAGCGGACCAACCGGGGTCTCCGAGCAGTACTTC	CASGPTGVSEQYF
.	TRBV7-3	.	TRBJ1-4	TGTGCCAGCAGCTTGGGTGGCGGCCTTAATGAAAAACTGTTTTTT	CASSLGGGLNEKLFF
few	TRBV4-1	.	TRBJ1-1	TGCGCCAGCAGCCAAGATCGGGCAGGGGTGAACACTGAAGCTTTCTTT	CASSQDRAGVNTEAFF
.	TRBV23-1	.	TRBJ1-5	TGCGCCAGCAGTCAAGAACAGGGTATTGATCAGCCCCAGCATTTT	CASSQEQGIDQPQHF
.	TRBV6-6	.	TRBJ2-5	TGTGCCACTGAGGGTCCGGTACAGGAGACCCAGTACTTC	CATEGPVQETQYF
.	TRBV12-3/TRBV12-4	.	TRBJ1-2	TGTGCCAGCACCCTCCAGGGGCGGAGGGGCTACACCTTC	CASTLQGRRGYTF
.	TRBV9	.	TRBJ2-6	TGTGCCAGCAGCGAGACTAGTCTTGGGGCCAACGTCCTGACTTTC	CASSETSLGANVLTF
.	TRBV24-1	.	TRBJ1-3	TGTGCCACCAGTGAATCGACAGGAGTCTCTGGAAACACCATATATTTT	CATSESTGVSGNTIYF
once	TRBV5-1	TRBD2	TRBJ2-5	TGCGCCAGCAGCCAGGGACTAGCTGGCGAGACCCAGTACTTC	CASSQGLAGETQYF
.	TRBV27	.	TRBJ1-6	TGTGCCAGCAGTGAGCACAGGACCTATAATTCACCCCTCCACTTT	CASSEHRTYNSPLHF
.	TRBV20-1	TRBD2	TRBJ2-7	TGCAGTGCTAGTCCCAGCGGGAGCTCCTACGAGCAGTACTTC	CSASPSGSSYEQYF
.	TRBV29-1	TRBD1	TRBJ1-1	TGCAGCGTTGGGGGACAGGGGGCGACTGAAGCTTTCTTT	CSVGGQGATEAFF
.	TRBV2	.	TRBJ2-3	TGTGCCAGCAGATTTACCGCAGTAAACACAGATACGCAGTATTTT	CASRFTAVNTDTQYF
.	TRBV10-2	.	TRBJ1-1	TGCGCCAGCAGTGAGAACAGGGTTACGAACACTGAAGCTTTCTTT	CASSENRVTNTEAFF
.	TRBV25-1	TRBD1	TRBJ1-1	TGTGCCAGCAGTGAGGGACAGGGGGATGAAGCTTTCTTT	CASSEGQGDEAFF
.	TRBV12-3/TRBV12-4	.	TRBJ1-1	TGTGCCAGCAGTTTGCTACAGAGCACTGAAGCTTTCTTT	CASSLLQSTEAFF
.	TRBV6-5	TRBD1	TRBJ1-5	TGTGCCAGCAGGGGACAGGGGGACCATCAGCCCCAGCATTTT	CASRGQGDHQPQHF
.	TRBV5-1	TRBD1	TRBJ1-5	TGCGCCAGCGGGACCGGGACAGAGCCTAATCAGCCCCAGCATTTT	CASGTGTEPNQPQHF
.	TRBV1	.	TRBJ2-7	TGCACCAGCAGAAGACTAGCGGGAGGGTTTACCTACGAGCAGTACTTC	CTSRRLAGGFTYEQYF
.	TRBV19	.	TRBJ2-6	TGTGCCAGTAGTATAGTTGGAGTTGGCGTAGGGGCCAACGTCCTGACTTTC	CASSIVGVGVGANVLTF
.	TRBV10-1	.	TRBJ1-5	TGCGCCAGCAGGCGAAGGGGAAGTCAGCCCCAGCATTTT	CASRRRGSQPQHF
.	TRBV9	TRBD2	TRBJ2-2	TGTGCCAGCAGCGAGAACCCGGGACTACCTATAGGGGAGCTGTTTTTT	CASSENPGLPIGELFF
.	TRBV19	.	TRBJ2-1	TGTGCCAGTAATCAGGGTCACAATGAGCAGTTCTTC	CASNQGHNEQFF
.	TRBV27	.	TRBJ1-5	TGTGCCAGCAGTCCCCGTGAGGTTAGGAGGGGCAATCAGCCCCAGCATTTT	CASSPREVRRGNQPQHF
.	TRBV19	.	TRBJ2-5	TGTGCCAGTAGTATTCAGGGGTTAGAGACCCAGTACTTC	CASSIQGLETQYF
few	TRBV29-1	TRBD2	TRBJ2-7	TGCATCCCGCCGGGGGGGGCCTACGAGCAGTACTTC	CIPPGGAYEQYF
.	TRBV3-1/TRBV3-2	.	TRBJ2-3	TGTGCCAGCAGCCAAAGGAGAGATACGCAGTATTTT	CASSQRRDTQYF
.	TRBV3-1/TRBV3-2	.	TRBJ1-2	TGTGCCAGCAGCCAAGAAAGGGGAGGGGAAGGCTACACCTTC	CASSQERGGEGYTF
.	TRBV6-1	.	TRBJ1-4	TGTGCCAGCAGTGAACAGGTTTCGTCAAATGAAAAACTGTTTTTT	CASSEQVSSNEKLFF